These 4 T cell receptor beta chains share one sample of origin, sequenced in a study of T cell responses to AZD1222 COVID-19 vaccine. Libraries were prepared by immunoSEQ multiplex PCR; TCRdb keeps only in-frame clonotypes and omits some of them. The data hold 100,000 to 150,000 clones, with approximately 85% observed a single time. The sequenced sample was peripheral blood, obtained on day 0 of AZD1222 vaccination. These receptors all come from an adult in good health.

The sample holds one count of this clone. The chain joins TRBV3-1 (or the pseudogene TRBV3-2) to TRBJ1-1; the D gene is possibly TRBD1 (6 bases). Germline-derived CDR1 and CDR2 are LGHDT and YNNKEL (reference sequence). The CDR3 is 13 residues long. The ends were cut back, 6 bases at V and 5 bases at J, with 13 bases in the middle. DNA for the CDR3: TGTGCCAGCAGTCTCCCACAGGGAACTGAAGCTTTCTTT. The encoded protein is CASSLPQGTEAFF.

The chain has TRBV12-3 or TRBV12-4 and TRBJ1-2; D unclear. Trimming took off 6 bases at V and 3 bases at J, with 11 bases between the two ends. This CDR3 has 13 residues. In DNA form, the CDR3 reads TGTGCCAGCAGCCCCGGAATGGACTATGGCTACACCTTC. This encodes CASSPGMDYGYTF.

The J gene is TRBJ2-3, the V gene TRBV30; weak D call: TRBD1 (5 bases). This CDR3 has 11 residues. Trimming pared 5 bases from V and 6 bases from J, leaving 9 bases between. Germline V gene data show CDR1 as GTSNPN and CDR2 as SVGIG (reference sequence). The DNA for the CDR3 is TGTGCCTGGCAGGGCATCGATACGCAGTATTTT. It specifies CAWQGIDTQYF. Looking up the rest from reference TRBV30 and TRBJ2-3 gives the full variable domain: SQTIHQWPATLVQPVGSPLSLECTVEGTSNPNLYWYRQAAGRGLQLLFYSVGIGQISSEVPQNLSASRPQDRQFILSSKKLLLSDSGFYLCAWQGIDTQYFGPGTRLTVL.

The chain is built from TRBV6-5 and TRBJ1-4; D call uncertain. The CDR3 is 13 residues long. V was pared by 2 bases and J by 7 bases, with 8 bases between. Germline lookup yields CDR1 MNHEY and CDR2 SVGAGI. In nucleotides, the CDR3 is TGTGCCAGCAGTTACAGGGAGGGTGAAAAACTGTTTTTT. Its protein product is CASSYREGEKLFF.